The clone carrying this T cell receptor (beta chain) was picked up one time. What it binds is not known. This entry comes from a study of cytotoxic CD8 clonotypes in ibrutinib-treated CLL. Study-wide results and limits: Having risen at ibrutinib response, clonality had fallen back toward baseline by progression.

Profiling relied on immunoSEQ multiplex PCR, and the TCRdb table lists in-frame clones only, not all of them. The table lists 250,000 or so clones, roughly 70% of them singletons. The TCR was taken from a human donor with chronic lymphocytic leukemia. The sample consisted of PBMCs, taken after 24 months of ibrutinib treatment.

The CDR3 sequence is CATSRNLAGGPKETQYF. The CDR3 region has the DNA TGTGCCACCAGCAGAAACCTAGCGGGAGGGCCGAAAGAGACCCAGTACTTC. V usage is TRBV15 and J usage is TRBJ2-5, with 12 bases aligning to TRBD2. Germline lookup yields CDR1 LNHNV and CDR2 YYDKDF (reference sequence). V trimming: 2 bases; J trimming: 3 bases; junction bases outside the gene matches: 7. The CDR3 is made up of 17 amino acids. The variable domain in full, completed from reference TRBV15 and TRBJ2-5, reads DAMVIQNPRYQVTQFGKPVTLSCSQTLNHNVMYWYQQKSSQAPKLLFHYYDKDFNNEADTPDNFQSRRPNTSFCFLDIRSPGLGDTAMYLCATSRNLAGGPKETQYFGPGTRLLVL.